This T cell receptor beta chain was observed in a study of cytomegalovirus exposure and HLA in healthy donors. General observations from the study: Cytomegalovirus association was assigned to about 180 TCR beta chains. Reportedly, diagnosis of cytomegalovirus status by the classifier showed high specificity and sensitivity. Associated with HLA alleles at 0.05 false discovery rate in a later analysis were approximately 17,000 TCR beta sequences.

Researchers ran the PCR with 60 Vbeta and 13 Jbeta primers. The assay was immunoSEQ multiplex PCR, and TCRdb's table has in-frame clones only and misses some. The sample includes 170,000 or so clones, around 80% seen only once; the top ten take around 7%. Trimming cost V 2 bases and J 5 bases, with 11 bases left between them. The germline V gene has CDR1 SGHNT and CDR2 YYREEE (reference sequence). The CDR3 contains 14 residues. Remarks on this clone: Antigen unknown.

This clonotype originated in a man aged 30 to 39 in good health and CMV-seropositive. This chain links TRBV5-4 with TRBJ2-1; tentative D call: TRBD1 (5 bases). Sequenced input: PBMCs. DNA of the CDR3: TGTGCCAGCAGCTTAGACAGTTTAAACAATGAGCAGTTCTTC. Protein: CASSLDSLNNEQFF.